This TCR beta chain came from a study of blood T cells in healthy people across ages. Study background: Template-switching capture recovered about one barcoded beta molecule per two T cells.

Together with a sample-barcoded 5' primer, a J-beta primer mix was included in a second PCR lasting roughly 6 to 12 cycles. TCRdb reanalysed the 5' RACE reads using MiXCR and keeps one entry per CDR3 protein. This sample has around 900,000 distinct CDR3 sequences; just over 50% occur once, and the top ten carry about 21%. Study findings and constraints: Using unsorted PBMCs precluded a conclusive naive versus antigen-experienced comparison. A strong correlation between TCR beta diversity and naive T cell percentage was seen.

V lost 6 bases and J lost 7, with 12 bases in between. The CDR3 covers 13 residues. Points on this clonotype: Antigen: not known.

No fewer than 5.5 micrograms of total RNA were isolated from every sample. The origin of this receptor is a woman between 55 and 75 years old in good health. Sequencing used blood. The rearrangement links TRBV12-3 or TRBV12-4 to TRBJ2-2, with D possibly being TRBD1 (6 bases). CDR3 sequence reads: CASRTGTYGELFF. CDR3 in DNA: TGTGCCAGCAGAACAGGGACATACGGGGAGCTGTTTTTT.